The present entry profiles one T cell receptor (beta chain) with its context. The table came from immunoSEQ multiplex PCR; TCRdb's copy has only in-frame clones and leaves some out. The data hold tens of thousands of clones, with approximately 90% observed a single time. The sample is drawn from a study of technical replicates of blood from a handful of donors. Sequenced sample: PBMCs. This clonotype originated in a human donor in good health. Some clones in this sample may be carry-over from other donors' samples.

CDR3 nucleotides: TGTGCCACCAGCAGAGATCTCGGTAGTTGGACAGGGGACTACGAGCAGTACTTC. Amino acids: CATSRDLGSWTGDYEQYF. The chain uses TRBV15 and TRBJ2-7; 9 nucleotides match TRBD1. Losses at the gene ends were 0 bases for V and 3 bases for J; bases not matched to a gene: 12. CDR1 and CDR2 from the germline V gene are LNHNV and YYDKDF (reference sequence). This CDR3 is built from 18 residues.